The sequence of this TCR beta chain was determined in a study of cytomegalovirus exposure and HLA in healthy donors. This CDR3 region has 15 residues. J was trimmed by 5 bases and V by 3 bases; bases with no gene match: 8. Germline values: CDR1 SGHVS, CDR2 FQNEAQ. Points on this clone: Its target is not known.

Points from the study as a whole: A later analysis showed that HLA-associated TCR beta chains had undergone more clonal expansion than equally common others. Beyond CMV serostatus, there was no information to go on about immune exposure.

PCR involved 60 Vbeta and 13 Jbeta primers. Profiled with immunoSEQ multiplex PCR; TCRdb holds only in-frame clones, not every one. The sample includes 80,000 to 100,000 clones, about three quarters of them seen just once. Sequenced: PBMCs. The origin of this receptor is a man aged 45-65 years in good health and CMV-seropositive. The chain joins TRBV7-8 to TRBJ2-3; TRBD2 aligns across 7 bases. CDR3 coding DNA: TGTGCCAGCAGCTTGTGGGGGGGGACGCTAGATACGCAGTATTTT. Protein sequence: CASSLWGGTLDTQYF. Together with reference TRBV7-8 and TRBJ2-3, the CDR3 gives the full variable domain: GAGVSQSPRYKVAKRGQDVALRCDPISGHVSLFWYQQALGQGPEFLTYFQNEAQLDKSGLPSDRFFAERPEGSVSTLKIQRTQQEDSAVYLCASSLWGGTLDTQYFGPGTRLTVL.